This T cell receptor beta chain comes out of a study of T cells in Graves' hyperthyroidism and ophthalmopathy. Study at large: The initial diagnosis was the point when peripheral blood was collected, ahead of any treatment. Study-wide points: Ophthalmopathy was distinguished from stable hyperthyroidism by 13 V-J signatures. In the blood, most expanded thyroid clonotypes above 0.001 appeared as well.

With 3 bases clipped from V and 2 bases from J, the junction kept 4 bases outside the gene matches. This CDR3 is 15 amino acids long. The germline V gene has CDR1 LNHDA and CDR2 SQIVND (reference sequence). As to this clonotype: Its cognate antigen is unknown.

The study left out patients who had uncontrolled infection, other autoimmune disease, pregnancy or lactation. Amplified regions were TCR beta CDR3 sequences from RNA transcripts. The TCR CDR3 was amplified in a first-round RT-PCR using the HTBI primer set. TCRdb reprocessed the multiplex PCR reads via MiXCR and lists one record per CDR3 protein. The sample yields over 500,000 distinct CDR3 sequences, roughly 18% seen once. Sequencing was done on a sample of blood. This receptor was identified in a woman aged 18 to 35 with Graves' ophthalmopathy. The gene calls are TRBV19 and TRBJ2-1; TRBD2 matches 7 bases. The CDR3 protein is CASSIGLDAYNEQFF. The CDR3 DNA follows: TGTGCCAGTAGTATCGGACTAGATGCCTACAATGAGCAGTTCTTC.